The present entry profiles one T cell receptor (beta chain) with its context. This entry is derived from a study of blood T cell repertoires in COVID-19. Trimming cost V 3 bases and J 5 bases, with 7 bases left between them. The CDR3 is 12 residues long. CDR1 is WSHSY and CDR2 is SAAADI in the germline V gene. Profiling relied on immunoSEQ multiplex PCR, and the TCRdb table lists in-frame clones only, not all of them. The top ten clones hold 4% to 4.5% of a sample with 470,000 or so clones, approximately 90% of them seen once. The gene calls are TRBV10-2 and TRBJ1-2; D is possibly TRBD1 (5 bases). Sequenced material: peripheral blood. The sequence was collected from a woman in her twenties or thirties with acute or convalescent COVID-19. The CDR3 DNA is TGCGCCAGCAGTGACAGGGTTTATGGCTACACCTTC. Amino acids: CASSDRVYGYTF.